The present T cell receptor (beta chain) was sequenced within a study of cytomegalovirus exposure and HLA in healthy donors. While unrecorded immune exposures were likely, the donors were nominally healthy when sampled. With respect to this clone: The antigen is unknown.

V dropped 8 bases and J dropped 0; count of bases not matched to a gene: 8. The CDR3 runs to 15 residues. Germline CDR1 MNHEY, CDR2 SVGAGI. Primers: 60 Vbeta forward and 13 Jbeta reverse. The assay was immunoSEQ multiplex PCR, and TCRdb's table has in-frame clones only and misses some. The sample yields around 220,000 clones, over 75% seen once. Notes on the study in general: At a 0.05 false discovery rate, a later analysis found approximately 17,000 TCR beta sequences to be associated with HLA alleles. Testing in vitro showed three CMV-associated chains specific for CMV antigens. Accurate prediction of most subjects' HLA-A and HLA-B alleles from TCR beta sequences was reported.

The sample consisted of PBMCs. The TCR originated in a man aged 18 to 29 in good health and CMV-seronegative. This chain joins TRBV6-5 and TRBJ1-1, with TRBD1 matching over 8 bases. CDR3 amino acids: CASGRTGLLNTEAFF. CDR3 sequence (DNA): TGTGCCAGCGGAAGGACAGGGCTCCTGAACACTGAAGCTTTCTTT.